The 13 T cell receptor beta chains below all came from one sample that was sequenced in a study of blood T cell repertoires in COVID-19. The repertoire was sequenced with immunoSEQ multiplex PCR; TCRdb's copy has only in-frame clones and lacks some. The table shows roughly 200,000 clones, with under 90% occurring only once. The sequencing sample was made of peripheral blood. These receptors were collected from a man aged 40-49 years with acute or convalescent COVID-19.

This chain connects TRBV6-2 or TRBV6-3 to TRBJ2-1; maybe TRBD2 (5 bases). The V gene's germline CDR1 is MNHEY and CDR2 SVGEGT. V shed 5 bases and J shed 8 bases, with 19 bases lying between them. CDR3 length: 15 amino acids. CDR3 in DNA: TGTGCCAGCAGTCCCACCGGGATCCCGGGCGATGAGCAGTTCTTC. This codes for CASSPTGIPGDEQFF.

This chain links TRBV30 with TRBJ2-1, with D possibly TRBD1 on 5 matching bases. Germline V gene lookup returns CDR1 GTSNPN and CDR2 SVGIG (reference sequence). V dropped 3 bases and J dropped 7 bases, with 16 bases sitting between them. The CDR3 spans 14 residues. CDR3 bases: TGTGCCTGGAGGTCGGGTCAGTACAGGAATGAGCAGTTCTTC. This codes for CAWRSGQYRNEQFF.

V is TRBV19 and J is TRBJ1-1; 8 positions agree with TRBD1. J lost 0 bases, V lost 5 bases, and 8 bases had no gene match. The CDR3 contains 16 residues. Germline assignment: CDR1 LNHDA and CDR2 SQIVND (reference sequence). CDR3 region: CASSLSTGGMNTEAFF. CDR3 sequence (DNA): TGTGCCAGTAGTCTCTCCACAGGGGGTATGAACACTGAAGCTTTCTTT.

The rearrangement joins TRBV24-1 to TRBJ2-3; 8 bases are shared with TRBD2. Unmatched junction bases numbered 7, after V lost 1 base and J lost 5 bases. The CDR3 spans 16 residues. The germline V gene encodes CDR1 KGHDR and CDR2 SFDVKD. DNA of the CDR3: TGTGCCACCAGTGATTTACGGGGGGGGCCTGGAGATACGCAGTATTTT. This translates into CATSDLRGGPGDTQYF.

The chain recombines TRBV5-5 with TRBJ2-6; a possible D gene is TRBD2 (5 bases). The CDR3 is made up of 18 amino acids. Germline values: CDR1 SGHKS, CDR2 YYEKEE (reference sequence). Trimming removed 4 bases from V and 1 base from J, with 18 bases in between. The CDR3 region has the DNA TGTGCCAGCAGCCGCGAGGAGGCGTTAGGGTCTGGGGCCAACGTCCTGACTTTC. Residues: CASSREEALGSGANVLTF. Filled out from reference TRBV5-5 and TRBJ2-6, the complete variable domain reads DAGVTQSPTHLIKTRGQQVTLRCSPISGHKSVSWYQQVLGQGPQFIFQYYEKEERGRGNFPDRFSARQFPNYSSELNVNALLLGDSALYLCASSREEALGSGANVLTFGAGSRLTVL.

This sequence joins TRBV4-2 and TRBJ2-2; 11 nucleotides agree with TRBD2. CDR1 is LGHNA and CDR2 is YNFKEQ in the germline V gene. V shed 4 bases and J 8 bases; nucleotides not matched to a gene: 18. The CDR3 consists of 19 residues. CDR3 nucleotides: TGTGCCAGCAGCCCCCGCTTACAGGGGAGACTAGCGGGGCCAGGGGAGCTGTTTTTT. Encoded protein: CASSPRLQGRLAGPGELFF.

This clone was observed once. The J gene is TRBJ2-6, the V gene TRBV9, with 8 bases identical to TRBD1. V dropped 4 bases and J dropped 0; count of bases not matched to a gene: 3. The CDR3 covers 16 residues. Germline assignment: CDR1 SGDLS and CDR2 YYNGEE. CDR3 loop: CASSLDRGSGANVLTF. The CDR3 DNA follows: TGTGCCAGCAGCTTAGACAGGGGCTCTGGGGCCAACGTCCTGACTTTC.

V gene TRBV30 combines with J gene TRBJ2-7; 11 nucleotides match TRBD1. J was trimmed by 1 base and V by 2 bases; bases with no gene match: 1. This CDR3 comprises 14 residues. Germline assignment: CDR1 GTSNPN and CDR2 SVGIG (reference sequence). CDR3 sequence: CAWSRDRGSYEQYF. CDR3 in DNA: TGTGCCTGGAGTAGGGACAGGGGGTCCTACGAGCAGTACTTC.

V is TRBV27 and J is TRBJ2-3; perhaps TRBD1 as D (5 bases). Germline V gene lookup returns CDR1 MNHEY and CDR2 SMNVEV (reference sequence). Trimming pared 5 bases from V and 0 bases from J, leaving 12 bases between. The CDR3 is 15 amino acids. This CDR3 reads CASSQTRASTDTQYF. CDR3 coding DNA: TGTGCCAGCAGTCAGACCAGGGCGAGCACAGATACGCAGTATTTT.

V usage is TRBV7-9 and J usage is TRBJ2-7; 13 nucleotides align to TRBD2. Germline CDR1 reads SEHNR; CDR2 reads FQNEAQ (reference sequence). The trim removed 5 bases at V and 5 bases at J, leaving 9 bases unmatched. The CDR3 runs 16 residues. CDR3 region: CASSLTSGGPSDEQYF. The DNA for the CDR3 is TGTGCCAGCAGCCTGACTAGCGGGGGGCCTTCCGACGAGCAGTACTTC.

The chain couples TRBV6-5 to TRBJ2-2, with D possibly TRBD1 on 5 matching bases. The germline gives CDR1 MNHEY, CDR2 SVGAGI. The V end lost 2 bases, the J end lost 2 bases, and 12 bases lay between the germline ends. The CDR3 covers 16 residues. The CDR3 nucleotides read TGTGCCAGCAGTTACGTGGGGCATCAAAACACCGGGGAGCTGTTTTTT. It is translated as CASSYVGHQNTGELFF.

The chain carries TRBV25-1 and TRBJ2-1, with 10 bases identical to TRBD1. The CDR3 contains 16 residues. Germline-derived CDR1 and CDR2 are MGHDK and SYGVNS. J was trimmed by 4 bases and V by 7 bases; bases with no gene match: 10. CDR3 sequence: CASTRQGASEYNEQFF. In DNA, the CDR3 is TGTGCCAGCACCCGACAGGGGGCTTCCGAGTACAATGAGCAGTTCTTC.

CDR3 DNA sequence: TGTGCCATCACGGGATCTCAAAATGAGCAGTTCTTC. Amino acid sequence: CAITGSQNEQFF. The chain is built from TRBV10-3 and TRBJ2-1; a possible D gene is TRBD2 (5 bases). With 7 bases removed from V and 7 bases from J, the gap between germline ends came to 11 bases. The CDR3 covers 12 residues. CDR1 and CDR2 (germline): ENHRY, SYGVKD.